This section outlines one T cell receptor (beta chain) sequence together with its context. Its antigen is not identified. V lost 8 bases and J lost 9; bases outside the gene matches: 6. CDR3 length equals 13 residues. Germline-derived CDR1 and CDR2 are SNHLY and FYNNEI. RNA amounts of about 0.45 to 1 ug underwent reverse transcription with random hexamers. MiXCR, run by TCRdb on the immunoSEQ multiplex PCR reads, gives a single entry per CDR3 protein. This sample has approximately 180,000 distinct CDR3 sequences, with 95% found just once. The data derive from a study of CD8 T cells in Susac syndrome. Study-wide findings and caveats: The study recognized that its TCR sequencing and HLA analysis covered a relatively small number of individuals.

Sequenced sample: CD4+ T cells from PBMCs. This TCR was sampled from a human donor with multiple sclerosis. This chain links TRBV2 with TRBJ2-1, with 11 nucleotides matching TRBD2. CDR3 coding DNA: TGTGCCAGCGGGAAGGGACTAGCGGTTGAGCAGTTCTTC. Its protein product is CASGKGLAVEQFF. The full variable domain, completed using reference TRBV2 and TRBJ2-1, is EPEVTQTPSHQVTQMGQEVILRCVPISNHLYFYWYRQILGQKVEFLVSFYNNEISEKSEIFDDQFSVERPDGSNFTLKIRSTKLEDSAMYFCASGKGLAVEQFFGPGTRLTVL.